Shown below are 2 T cell receptor beta chains from a single sample sequenced in a study of cytomegalovirus exposure and HLA in healthy donors. Sequencing used immunoSEQ multiplex PCR; TCRdb keeps in-frame clones, though not all of them. The profile covers about 130,000 clones, with 82% appearing a single time and roughly 27% taken by the ten largest. The material sequenced was PBMCs. These receptors were taken from a man under 40 in good health and CMV-seropositive.

This clone was found once. This rearrangement joins TRBV2 to TRBJ1-5; D is unclear. V was cut by 3 bases and J by 6 bases, with 12 bases left in between. There are 14 residues in the CDR3. Looked up from germline, CDR1 is SNHLY and CDR2 is FYNNEI. For the CDR3, the DNA is TGTGCCAGCAGTGATTCGCGTGGGAGTCAGCCCCAGCATTTT. This codes for CASSDSRGSQPQHF.

The V call is TRBV12-5, the J call TRBJ2-5, with D possibly TRBD1 on 6 matching bases. This CDR3 is built from 11 residues. CDR1 is LGHNT, CDR2 FRNRAP, per germline. The V end lost 5 bases, the J end lost 7 bases, and 8 bases lay between the germline ends. DNA of the CDR3: TGTGCTAGTGGTACCAGGGGGACCCAGTACTTC. As protein: CASGTRGTQYF.